This entry is about one TCR beta chain. Its antigen remains unidentified. The data were taken from a study of vaccination and CD4 T cells after COVID-19. Treatment specified: approximately nine-day PBMC culture with coronavirus spike peptide pools or control peptides (ViraFEST assay). Unexposed donor CD4+ T cells predated the COVID-19 pandemic, collected 2011-2018. Expansion of antigen-specific T cells with peptide pools by ViraFEST preceded sequencing of TCRs. Upon completion of approximately ten days of culture, CD4+ T cells were isolated via negative selection. CD4+ T cells that had been cultured provided DNA sequenced with the Oncomine TCR Beta short-read assay. From cultured CD4+ T cells, genomic DNA was extracted. Each CDR3 protein is one row after TCRdb ran MiXCR on the PCR reads. Of under 9,500 distinct CDR3 sequences listed, more than 40% are singletons. CDR3 length: 15 residues. V shed 4 bases, J shed 2 bases, and the junction held 3 bases outside the gene matches. CDR1 and CDR2 from the germline V gene are SEHNR and FQNEAQ (reference sequence).

This sequence originates from a human donor in good health. Input material: CD4+ T cells from blood, cultured in vitro. The chain carries TRBV7-9 and TRBJ2-3; 10 bases agree with TRBD2. The CDR3 DNA reads as TGTGCCAGCAGCTCACTAGCGGGGTTCACAGATACGCAGTATTTT. Its translation is CASSSLAGFTDTQYF.